Following are 30 T cell receptor beta chains from one sample sequenced in a study of shared clonotypes between healthy human individuals. The data were produced by immunoSEQ multiplex PCR, yet TCRdb's version contains in-frame clones alone and is incomplete. The sample carries about 2.1 million clones, about 93% recorded once. Positive CCR7 selection of CD45RO-negative cells yielded the naive CD8 cells, and terminally differentiated effector memory CD45RA+ cells were excluded. Sequencing was carried out using naive CD8+ T cells from PBMCs. Receptors were obtained from a man aged 18 to 29 in good health. Some clones in this sample may be carry-over from other donors' samples.

The chain recombines TRBV4-1 with TRBJ2-7; 9 positions agree with TRBD2. The CDR3 is made up of 16 amino acids. V was pared by 0 bases and J by 6 bases, with 9 bases of the junction left unmatched. The germline gives CDR1 MGHRA, CDR2 YSYEKL. The CDR3 loop reads CASSQDELAGAAEQYF. CDR3 sequence (DNA): TGCGCCAGCAGCCAAGATGAATTAGCGGGAGCGGCCGAGCAGTACTTC.

The chain joins TRBV27 to TRBJ1-5; D may be TRBD1 (5 bases). Trimming removed 4 bases at V and 5 bases at J, with 12 bases between. Germline CDR1 reads MNHEY; CDR2 reads SMNVEV (reference sequence). The CDR3 sequence is 14 residues long. CDR3 DNA sequence: TGTGCCAGCAGTTCCCAGGGTCGGGATCAGCCCCAGCATTTT. The encoded protein is CASSSQGRDQPQHF.

The chain joins TRBV2 to TRBJ2-3, with D possibly TRBD1 on 6 matching bases. Trimming removed 6 bases from V and 2 bases from J, with 12 bases in between. The CDR3 is 14 amino acids. The germline V gene encodes CDR1 SNHLY and CDR2 FYNNEI. The CDR3 sequence is CASSWTEDTDTQYF. CDR3 sequence (DNA): TGTGCCAGCAGCTGGACAGAGGACACAGATACGCAGTATTTT.

The rearrangement joins TRBV19 to TRBJ2-7, with 7 bases matching TRBD1. The CDR3 has 13 residues. The V gene's germline CDR1 is LNHDA and CDR2 SQIVND (reference sequence). The V segment lost 6 bases and the J segment 1 base; nucleotides outside the gene matches: 3. DNA of the CDR3: TGTGCCAGTAGGCCCAGGGGGTCCTACGAGCAGTACTTC. Protein: CASRPRGSYEQYF. The full variable domain, rest sourced from reference TRBV19 and TRBJ2-7, is DGGITQSPKYLFRKEGQNVTLSCEQNLNHDAMYWYRQDPGQGLRLIYYSQIVNDFQKGDIAEGYSVSREKKESFPLTVTSAQKNPTAFYLCASRPRGSYEQYFGPGTRLTVT.

Comments on this clone: The same CDR3 also results from other DNA sequences found in this sample. The rearrangement uses TRBV5-1 and TRBJ1-4; a possible D gene is TRBD1 (5 bases). This CDR3 region has 14 residues. Trimming stripped 0 bases from V and 3 bases from J, with 6 bases between. Germline lookup yields CDR1 SGHRS and CDR2 YFSETQ. The CDR3 sequence is CASSLGGSNEKLFF. CDR3 bases: TGCGCCAGCAGCTTGGGGGGCTCTAATGAAAAACTGTTTTTT.

The chain has TRBV27 and TRBJ2-7; TRBD2 is a possible D gene (6 bases). The V end was cut by 5 bases, the J end by 3 bases, with 20 bases between. CDR1 is MNHEY and CDR2 is SMNVEV in the germline V gene (reference sequence). There are 16 residues in the CDR3. This CDR3 reads CASSVPVGGMIYEQYF. The CDR3 bases are TGTGCCAGCAGTGTGCCGGTTGGCGGGATGATCTACGAGCAGTACTTC.

J is TRBJ2-1 and V is TRBV28; unclear D gene. The CDR3 covers 14 residues. Trimming took off 4 bases at V and 3 bases at J, with 10 bases between the two ends. CDR1 is MDHEN, CDR2 SYDVKM, per germline. The CDR3 DNA sequence: TGTGCCAGCAGTTCCAGCTATTTCTACAATGAGCAGTTCTTC. Protein sequence: CASSSSYFYNEQFF.

The genes are TRBV10-3 and TRBJ1-2; tentatively, D is TRBD1 (5 bases). CDR3 length equals 14 residues. Per germline, CDR1 ENHRY and CDR2 SYGVKD. The V and J ends lost 3 bases and 8 bases respectively, with 16 bases between them. The CDR3 loop reads CAISEPRDQQGYTF. The CDR3 DNA reads as TGTGCCATCAGTGAACCCCGGGACCAGCAGGGCTACACCTTC.

This chain joins TRBV4-1 and TRBJ1-4; the match to TRBD1 covers 9 bases. J lost 6 bases, V lost 2 bases, and 7 bases had no gene match. This CDR3 is 16 amino acids long. Germline lookup yields CDR1 MGHRA and CDR2 YSYEKL. CDR3 loop: CASSQLYRGLDEKLFF. CDR3 DNA: TGCGCCAGCAGCCAACTCTACAGGGGGCTGGATGAAAAACTGTTTTTT.

The V gene is TRBV7-6, the J gene TRBJ1-1; the match to TRBD1 covers 9 bases. This CDR3 is 14 amino acids long. The germline V gene has CDR1 SGHVS and CDR2 FNYEAQ. Losses at the gene ends were 2 bases for V and 3 bases for J; bases not matched to a gene: 1. CDR3 in amino acids: CASSLRQGDTEAFF. The CDR3, as DNA: TGTGCCAGCAGCTTACGACAGGGGGACACTGAAGCTTTCTTT.

The V call is TRBV5-4, the J call TRBJ2-1; 8 bases agree with TRBD2. With 1 base clipped from V and 5 bases from J, the junction kept 5 bases outside the gene matches. The CDR3 loop spans 15 amino acids. Germline CDR1 reads SGHNT; CDR2 reads YYREEE (reference sequence). The CDR3 here is CASSLKRERNNEQFF. In nucleotides, the CDR3 is TGTGCCAGCAGCTTGAAGCGGGAGAGGAACAATGAGCAGTTCTTC. The variable domain in full, completed from reference TRBV5-4 and TRBJ2-1, reads ETGVTQSPTHLIKTRGQQVTLRCSSQSGHNTVSWYQQALGQGPQFIFQYYREEENGRGNFPPRFSGLQFPNYSSELNVNALELDDSALYLCASSLKRERNNEQFFGPGTRLTVL.

The chain recombines TRBV28 with TRBJ2-7; D is ambiguous. V was pared by 3 bases and J by 12 bases, with 12 bases between. Germline V gene lookup returns CDR1 MDHEN and CDR2 SYDVKM. This CDR3 contains 11 residues. CDR3 coding DNA: TGTGCCAGCAGTTTTTTCAGCGTGATGTACTTC. It is translated as CASSFFSVMYF.

The chain couples TRBV15 to TRBJ2-2; TRBD2 is a possible D gene (6 bases). V was pared by 1 base and J by 6 bases, with 9 bases between. The length of the CDR3 is 14 residues. The germline V gene encodes CDR1 LNHNV and CDR2 YYDKDF (reference sequence). In nucleotides, the CDR3 is TGTGCCACCAGCAGAGCTCCGGGGGCCGGGGAGCTGTTTTTT. Amino acid sequence: CATSRAPGAGELFF.

The chain joins TRBV27 to TRBJ1-4, with TRBD1 matching 9 bases. V gave up 5 bases and J gave up 0 bases; unmatched junction bases: 10. This CDR3 comprises 18 residues. Germline V gives CDR1 MNHEY, CDR2 SMNVEV (reference sequence). In DNA, the CDR3 is TGTGCCAGCAGTGGCTCTACTCGACAGGGGGCAACTAATGAAAAACTGTTTTTT. This gives the protein CASSGSTRQGATNEKLFF.

The CDR3 nucleotides are TGTGCCAGCATGGGGACAGAAAATTTAGGAGAGCAGTACTTC. This codes for CASMGTENLGEQYF. The chain joins TRBV27 to TRBJ2-7; 7 positions agree with TRBD1. The germline CDR1 and CDR2 sequences are MNHEY and SMNVEV (reference sequence). The CDR3 length is 14 residues. V lost 7 bases and J lost 7; bases outside the gene matches: 13.

This chain connects TRBV29-1 to TRBJ2-3, with 7 positions matching TRBD2. Germline V CDR1 and CDR2: SQVTM, ANQGSEA. This CDR3 contains 13 residues. V was clipped by 7 bases and J by 5 bases; unmatched bases: 9. The CDR3: CSDRDYREDTQYF. CDR3 sequence (DNA): TGCAGCGACCGGGACTACCGGGAAGATACGCAGTATTTT.

The chain employs TRBV27 and TRBJ2-7; D is unresolved. Trimming pared 0 bases from V and 6 bases from J, leaving 9 bases between. CDR1 is MNHEY, CDR2 SMNVEV, per germline (reference sequence). The CDR3 consists of 13 residues. DNA of the CDR3: TGTGCCAGCAGTTTATCGAGCAGATTCGAGCAGTACTTC. Its translation is CASSLSSRFEQYF.

The chain combines TRBV29-1 with TRBJ1-2; no definite D call. Germline V lookup: CDR1 SQVTM, CDR2 ANQGSEA. The CDR3 runs 11 residues. Trimming removed 6 bases at V and 3 bases at J, with 8 bases between. As DNA, the CDR3 is TGCAGCGTCTTCTCGGACTATGGCTACACCTTC. Protein sequence: CSVFSDYGYTF.

The genes are TRBV11-2 and TRBJ2-7, with 10 bases fitting TRBD2. V lost 1 base and J lost 3; bases outside the gene matches: 6. The CDR3 extends over 16 amino acids. The germline V gene has CDR1 SGHAT and CDR2 FQNNGV. The CDR3 sequence: CASSLGTSGTGYEQYF. The CDR3 DNA reads TGTGCCAGCAGCTTAGGAACTAGCGGGACGGGCTACGAGCAGTACTTC.

Regarding this clone: A read error may produce the germline difference seen at one junction end. The same CDR3 can be traced to other DNA sequences in this sample. The chain couples TRBV7-9 to TRBJ1-1, with 10 bases lining up with TRBD1. CDR3 length equals 14 residues. CDR1 is SEHNR and CDR2 is FQNEAQ in the germline V gene (reference sequence). The CDR3 sequence is CASSPSGTGALSVF. The CDR3 DNA reads as TGTGCCAGCAGCCCCTCGGGGACAGGGGCCTTGTCGGTCTTT.

The genes are TRBV18 and TRBJ2-7; D might be TRBD2 (6 bases). The CDR3 is 15 residues long. Trimming shortened V by 3 bases and J by 2 bases, and 14 bases separated the two germline ends. Germline V gene data show CDR1 as KGHSH and CDR2 as LQKENI. In nucleotides, the CDR3 is TGTGCCAGCTCACCGGTACGGGAGTACACCTACGAGCAGTACTTC. Its translation is CASSPVREYTYEQYF.

This clone was recorded only once. The chain recombines TRBV28 with TRBJ2-7; 7 nucleotides line up with TRBD1. Germline V gene lookup returns CDR1 MDHEN and CDR2 SYDVKM. This CDR3 has 14 residues. V lost 5 bases to trimming and J lost 4 bases; unmatched junction nucleotides: 8. CDR3 coding DNA: TGTGCCAGCAGTCTCAGCCCACAGGGGTACGAGCAGTACTTC. It translates to CASSLSPQGYEQYF.

V gene TRBV28 combines with J gene TRBJ2-6; D is possibly TRBD2 (6 bases). CDR3 size: 16 residues. CDR1 is MDHEN and CDR2 is SYDVKM in the germline V gene. Deletions cut 2 bases from V and 1 base from J, with 9 bases between. The CDR3 DNA is TGTGCCAGCAGTTTAAGGAGGGTGTCTGGGGCCAACGTCCTGACTTTC. Protein: CASSLRRVSGANVLTF.

The genes are TRBV29-1 and TRBJ2-1; 8 nucleotides line up with TRBD2. Germline CDR1 reads SQVTM; CDR2 reads ANQGSEA. The V segment lost 7 bases and the J segment 3 bases; nucleotides outside the gene matches: 5. The CDR3 is 13 residues long. The CDR3 nucleotides read TGCAGCGCTGGGGGACTAGACTACAATGAGCAGTTCTTC. This gives the protein CSAGGLDYNEQFF.

The chain carries TRBV7-9 and TRBJ2-5, with D perhaps TRBD2 (5 bases). CDR3 size: 16 residues. V lost 1 base and J lost 5, with 17 bases in between. Germline values: CDR1 SEHNR, CDR2 FQNEAQ (reference sequence). CDR3 in amino acids: CASSLGYGEEGETQYF. Written as DNA, the CDR3 is TGTGCCAGCAGCTTAGGGTACGGGGAAGAAGGGGAGACCCAGTACTTC.

Points on this clone: Other DNA sequences in this sample translate to the same CDR3. The V gene is TRBV9, the J gene TRBJ2-7, with 9 nucleotides matching TRBD1. The CDR3 contains 15 residues. The germline CDR1 and CDR2 sequences are SGDLS and YYNGEE. Unmatched junction bases numbered 7, after V lost 4 bases and J lost 2 bases. This CDR3 is CASSPGQGRAYEQYF. The DNA for the CDR3 is TGTGCCAGCAGCCCAGGACAGGGGCGGGCCTACGAGCAGTACTTC.

The chain has TRBV19 and TRBJ2-3, with TRBD1 identical over 9 bases. J gave up 5 bases and V 3 bases, and 6 bases lay outside the gene matches. This CDR3 contains 15 residues. Germline-derived CDR1 and CDR2 are LNHDA and SQIVND (reference sequence). Written as DNA, the CDR3 is TGTGCCAGTAGTATCCGGGACAGGGAATTAGATACGCAGTATTTT. Encoded protein: CASSIRDRELDTQYF.

The CDR3 sequence is CASSLLGITDTQYF. The CDR3 nucleotides are TGTGCCAGCAGTTTACTGGGGATCACAGATACGCAGTATTTT. This sequence joins TRBV27 and TRBJ2-3; D ambiguous. V dropped 2 bases and J dropped 2 bases, with 8 bases sitting between them. Per the germline V gene, CDR1 is MNHEY and CDR2 is SMNVEV (reference sequence). The CDR3 is 14 amino acids.

V and J are TRBV19 and TRBJ1-5; D is undetermined. V was cut by 3 bases and J by 3 bases, with 12 bases left in between. Looked up from germline, CDR1 is LNHDA and CDR2 is SQIVND (reference sequence). The CDR3 runs to 15 residues. CDR3 coding DNA: TGTGCCAGTAGTATTTGGGGAGTTTCCAATCAGCCCCAGCATTTT. Translation gives CASSIWGVSNQPQHF. The full variable domain, with the rest looked up from reference TRBV19 and TRBJ1-5, is DGGITQSPKYLFRKEGQNVTLSCEQNLNHDAMYWYRQDPGQGLRLIYYSQIVNDFQKGDIAEGYSVSREKKESFPLTVTSAQKNPTAFYLCASSIWGVSNQPQHFGDGTRLSIL.

The chain employs TRBV28 and TRBJ1-3, with 8 bases aligning to TRBD1. V lost 2 bases to trimming and J lost 0 bases; unmatched junction nucleotides: 12. CDR3 length equals 19 residues. Germline V gene data show CDR1 as MDHEN and CDR2 as SYDVKM. The DNA for the CDR3 is TGTGCCAGCAGTTTAACACGCAGGGGGCCGGCTCTCTCTGGAAACACCATATATTTT. Translating it yields CASSLTRRGPALSGNTIYF.